A single sample is the source of the 2 T cell receptor beta chains below, sequenced in a study of CD4 T cells in relation to SARS-CoV-2 and coronaviruses. Unexposed donor CD4+ T cells date from about 2010-2018, before the COVID-19 pandemic. Isolation of CD4+ T cells took place after about 9 days in culture. For these receptors, no antigen is known. The assay was immunoSEQ multiplex PCR, and TCRdb's table has in-frame clones only and misses some. The sample has approximately 20,000 clones; 76% are singletons. Input material: CD4+ T cells from PBMCs, cultured in vitro. These receptors were taken from a human donor in good health.

This chain joins TRBV12-3 or TRBV12-4 and TRBJ2-3; unclear D gene. The CDR3 spans 12 residues. V lost 7 bases and J 8 bases, leaving 13 bases between the germline ends. The CDR3 region has the DNA TGTGCCAGCAATGAGTATAAGGGTACGCAGTATTTT. This translates into CASNEYKGTQYF.

This clone was detected a few times. The chain combines TRBV19 with TRBJ2-2; weak D call: TRBD2 (5 bases). The CDR3 has 14 amino acids. With 1 base removed from V and 4 bases from J, the gap between germline ends came to 7 bases. Germline CDR1 reads LNHDA; CDR2 reads SQIVND (reference sequence). For the CDR3, the DNA is TGTGCCAGTAGTATAGGGGCGGGCACCGGGGAGCTGTTTTTT. As protein: CASSIGAGTGELFF.